One TCR beta chain is described in this entry. Its antigen is unknown. This entry is derived from a study of cytomegalovirus exposure and HLA in healthy donors. Points from the study as a whole: Rarity characterized most TCR sequences, yet some public TCRs appeared in many donors. Specificity for CMV antigens was confirmed in vitro for a few of the CMV-associated chains.

The CDR3 covers 16 residues. The V end lost 0 bases, the J end lost 0 bases, and 10 bases lay between the germline ends. Germline V gene lookup returns CDR1 SGHRS and CDR2 YFSETQ. The validation cohort, a group of 120 or so subjects, included the donors and was separate from the approximately 670-subject first cohort. TCRdb's copy holds only in-frame clones and misses some; the assay was immunoSEQ multiplex PCR. The sample holds 220,000 or so clones, approximately 88% seen once. The rearrangement links TRBV5-1 to TRBJ2-1; D is unresolved. Sequenced input: PBMCs. The TCR originated in a woman under 40 in good health and CMV-seropositive. DNA of the CDR3: TGCGCCAGCAGCTTGGTGGTGTTGAGCTCCTACAATGAGCAGTTCTTC. Encoded protein: CASSLVVLSSYNEQFF.